One TCR beta chain is described in this entry. The antigen is undetermined. The entry originates in a study of PD-1 blockade in classical Hodgkin lymphoma. Study observations and caveats: According to reports, newly diagnosed patients had lower baseline TCR diversity than healthy donors, and relapsed/refractory patients had lower baseline TCR diversity still.

Time point given: newly diagnosed, previously untreated cHL patient sample. Negative selection with magnetic separation was used to purify CD4+ T cells from thawed PBMCs. Germline values: CDR1 SGHDN, CDR2 FVKESK. The ends were cut back, 0 bases at V and 4 bases at J, with 21 bases in the middle. The CDR3 is 18 residues long. Clones were sequenced by immunoSEQ multiplex PCR, and TCRdb holds only the in-frame ones, with some missing. The sample holds roughly 14,000 clones, about 86% seen once. The sample was CD4+ T cells from blood. V usage is TRBV14 and J usage is TRBJ2-5; perhaps D is TRBD1 or TRBD2 (5 bases each). The TCR was taken from a human donor with classical Hodgkin lymphoma. The CDR3 DNA reads as TGTGCCAGCAGCCAAGAGTATATAGGGCGCGTTGGGGGAGAGACCCAGTACTTC. It yields the protein CASSQEYIGRVGGETQYF. Together with reference TRBV14 and TRBJ2-5, the CDR3 gives the full variable domain: EAGVTQFPSHSVIEKGQTVTLRCDPISGHDNLYWYRRVMGKEIKFLLHFVKESKQDESGMPNNRFLAERTGGTYSTLKVQPAELEDSGVYFCASSQEYIGRVGGETQYFGPGTRLLVL.